The 5 T cell receptor beta chains given below trace back to one sample, sequenced in a study of CD8 T cells in ankylosing spondylitis. TCRdb reprocessed the 5' RACE reads with MiXCR, giving one entry per CDR3 protein. This repertoire shows roughly 230,000 distinct CDR3 sequences, about a sixth found once; its top ten account for roughly 34%. Sequencing was carried out using blood, either unsorted or a sorted T cell fraction (not recorded which). The receptors shown here come from a male donor with ankylosing spondylitis or in good health (not recorded which).

The chain is built from TRBV9 and TRBJ1-4; a possible D gene is TRBD1 (6 bases). The CDR3 consists of 16 residues. Germline CDR1 reads SGDLS; CDR2 reads YYNGEE. V lost 3 bases to trimming and J lost 4 bases, with 16 bases between them. CDR3 nucleotides: TGTGCCAGCAGCGGATTACTGGACAGCGGTAATGAAAAACTGTTTTTT. This sequence encodes CASSGLLDSGNEKLFF.

The chain uses TRBV29-1 and TRBJ2-1; either TRBD1 or TRBD2 may fit D (6 bases each). V lost 4 bases to trimming and J lost 4 bases, with 14 bases between them. Germline CDR1 SQVTM, CDR2 ANQGSEA. This CDR3 is 14 amino acids long. The CDR3 loop reads CSVGVRGGYNEQFF. As DNA, the CDR3 is TGCAGCGTTGGGGTTAGAGGGGGGTACAATGAGCAGTTCTTC.

This clonotype occurred a few times. This chain joins TRBV9 and TRBJ2-7; 12 positions agree with TRBD2. Unmatched junction bases numbered 7, after V lost 4 bases and J lost 2 bases. Germline V CDR1 and CDR2: SGDLS, YYNGEE. The CDR3 has 16 residues. This CDR3 is CASSPGLAGMTYEQYF. In nucleotides, the CDR3 is TGTGCCAGCAGCCCGGGACTAGCGGGCATGACCTACGAGCAGTACTTC.

This clonotype was seen a few times. The chain uses TRBV6-5 and TRBJ2-7; 9 nucleotides line up with TRBD1. Germline V gene data show CDR1 as MNHEY and CDR2 as SVGAGI. The CDR3 is 14 residues long. Trimming took 4 bases from V and 4 from J; bases not matched to a gene: 5. CDR3 DNA sequence: TGTGCCAGCAGTTCACAGGGGGCGGGATACGAGCAGTACTTC. Translation gives CASSSQGAGYEQYF.

This chain links TRBV4-3 with TRBJ1-1; a possible D gene is TRBD1 (5 bases). Germline CDR1 reads LGHNA; CDR2 reads YSLEER. Trimming cost V 1 base and J 5 bases, with 11 bases left between them. CDR3 size: 14 residues. This CDR3 reads CASSQAGEVTEAFF. The CDR3 DNA is TGCGCCAGCAGCCAAGCGGGGGAAGTTACTGAAGCTTTCTTT.